Here is one TCR beta chain with its context. Its antigen is not known. This CDR3 contains 12 residues. V lost 4 bases and J 6 bases, leaving 10 bases between the germline ends. CDR1 is SGDLS, CDR2 YYNGEE, per germline. The record originates from a study of T cell responses to AZD1222 COVID-19 vaccine. Study results and limitations: Baseline seropositivity occurred in only a handful of AZD1222 recipients. Dominant CD4 TCR responses targeted spike regions 160-218 and 743-854.

The data were produced by immunoSEQ multiplex PCR, yet TCRdb's version contains in-frame clones alone and is incomplete. The sample holds about 150,000 clones, approximately 90% seen once. The source is an adult who received the AZD1222 COVID-19 vaccine. The source material was peripheral blood, sampled 28 days after the second AZD1222 dose. The chain couples TRBV9 to TRBJ1-2, with D maybe TRBD1 (6 bases). CDR3 coding DNA: TGTGCCAGCAGCAGGACAGTCGATGGCTACACCTTC. This gives the protein CASSRTVDGYTF.